This T cell receptor beta chain emerged from a study of somatic mutations in cytotoxic T cells in rheumatoid arthritis. Study summary: Blood (roughly 33 ml EDTA) from each patient was taken right after diagnosis, before any treatment.

The study's findings and limits: No age-related increase in CD8+ clonality was seen in healthy controls, but one was seen in rheumatoid arthritis patients. With fewer than 85 patients examined, several had a largest CD8+ clone exceeding 20% of CD8+ cells.

Here immunoSEQ multiplex PCR was the method, and the copy in TCRdb shows in-frame clones only, minus some. The sample includes 10,000 or so clones, about nine tenths of them seen just once. This clone was seen a single time. As yet, its antigen is unknown. Germline-derived CDR1 and CDR2 are SNHLY and FYNNEI. V shed 8 bases and J 5 bases; nucleotides not matched to a gene: 5. There are 13 residues in the CDR3. The gene calls are TRBV2 and TRBJ2-7; 11 nucleotides match TRBD2. The sequence was obtained from a young woman with rheumatoid arthritis. The sample consisted of CD4+ T cells sorted from blood. The CDR3, as DNA: TGTGCCAGCCGGCTAGCGGGAGGCCACGAGCAGTACTTC. This codes for CASRLAGGHEQYF.